A selection of T cell receptor beta chains follows, all from one sample in a study of T cell repertoires in cytomegalovirus infection. TCRdb recomputed calls from the reads with MiXCR, one row per CDR3 protein. The table has around 530,000 distinct CDR3 sequences, approximately 17% seen once. Sequencing was carried out using CD8+ T cells from PBMCs. The receptors originated from a human donor in good health (CMV status not recorded). Some clones in this sample may be carry-over from other donors' samples. CDR3s include the opening cysteine and the closing phenylalanine or tryptophan. A D gene is named only where the DNA matches it firmly. Where a row states a size, it is once, few, many or the class of an expanded clone; other rows omit it.

abundance: many
v_gene: TRBV12-3/TRBV12-4
d_gene: -
j_gene: TRBJ2-7
CDR3aa: CASSTGNYEQYF
CDR3nt: TGTGCCAGCAGCACAGGAAACTACGAGCAGTACTTC

abundance: -
v_gene: TRBV7-9
d_gene: -
j_gene: TRBJ1-3
CDR3aa: CASSPLGRDPGNTIYF
CDR3nt: TGTGCCAGCAGCCCACTCGGTCGGGATCCGGGAAACACCATATATTTT

abundance: many
v_gene: TRBV7-9
d_gene: TRBD1
j_gene: TRBJ2-7
CDR3aa: CASSSPGQGMKEQYF
CDR3nt: TGTGCCAGCAGCTCCCCAGGACAGGGAATGAAAGAGCAGTACTTC

abundance: many
v_gene: TRBV7-2
d_gene: -
j_gene: TRBJ2-3
CDR3aa: CASSRGRFTDTQYF
CDR3nt: TGTGCCAGCAGCCGGGGAAGGTTCACAGATACGCAGTATTTT

abundance: many
v_gene: TRBV10-3
d_gene: TRBD2
j_gene: TRBJ2-2
CDR3aa: CAISGTSGGLSPGELFF
CDR3nt: TGTGCCATCAGTGGGACTAGCGGGGGGTTATCCCCCGGGGAGCTGTTTTTT

abundance: few
v_gene: TRBV9
d_gene: TRBD2
j_gene: TRBJ2-3
CDR3aa: CASSVSPAKVSGGSTDTQYF
CDR3nt: TGTGCCAGCAGCGTATCACCGGCGAAGGTTAGCGGGGGTTCCACAGATACGCAGTATTTT

abundance: -
v_gene: TRBV9
d_gene: TRBD2
j_gene: TRBJ2-7
CDR3aa: CASSGPGLAGEQYF
CDR3nt: TGTGCCAGCAGCGGACCGGGACTAGCGGGCGAGCAGTACTTC

abundance: -
v_gene: TRBV13
d_gene: TRBD1
j_gene: TRBJ2-5
CDR3aa: CASSLNTGEYETQYF
CDR3nt: TGTGCCAGCAGCTTAAATACAGGGGAGTACGAGACCCAGTACTTC

abundance: -
v_gene: TRBV5-1
d_gene: -
j_gene: TRBJ2-1
CDR3aa: CASSLTGGVHNEQFF
CDR3nt: TGCGCCAGCAGCTTAACAGGGGGGGTCCACAATGAGCAGTTCTTC

abundance: -
v_gene: TRBV6-6
d_gene: TRBD1
j_gene: TRBJ1-2
CDR3aa: CAGDREGYGYTF
CDR3nt: TGTGCCGGGGACAGGGAGGGCTATGGCTACACCTTC

abundance: -
v_gene: TRBV4-1
d_gene: -
j_gene: TRBJ2-7
CDR3aa: CASSRISGAYEQYF
CDR3nt: TGCGCCAGCAGCCGTATTAGCGGCGCCTACGAGCAGTACTTC

abundance: -
v_gene: TRBV5-5
d_gene: -
j_gene: TRBJ1-4
CDR3aa: CASSFHPATNEKLFF
CDR3nt: TGTGCCAGCAGCTTCCACCCTGCAACTAATGAAAAACTGTTTTTT

abundance: few
v_gene: TRBV4-2
d_gene: -
j_gene: TRBJ2-1
CDR3aa: CASSQEGPGSVSFYNEQFF
CDR3nt: TGTGCCAGCAGCCAAGAGGGTCCGGGCTCAGTCAGTTTTTACAATGAGCAGTTCTTC

abundance: many
v_gene: TRBV27
d_gene: TRBD2
j_gene: TRBJ2-7
CDR3aa: CASSLAPGLGSYEQYF
CDR3nt: TGTGCCAGCAGTTTAGCCCCGGGACTAGGCTCCTACGAGCAGTACTTC

abundance: many
v_gene: TRBV6-4
d_gene: -
j_gene: TRBJ2-1
CDR3aa: CASRGTGEGNEQFF
CDR3nt: TGTGCCAGCAGGGGAACAGGGGAGGGCAATGAGCAGTTCTTC

abundance: -
v_gene: TRBV5-1
d_gene: TRBD2
j_gene: TRBJ2-5
CDR3aa: CASSLASGRLYQETQYF
CDR3nt: TGCGCCAGCAGCTTGGCTAGCGGGAGGCTGTACCAAGAGACCCAGTACTTC

abundance: few
v_gene: TRBV28
d_gene: -
j_gene: TRBJ2-7
CDR3aa: CASRSGGEQYF
CDR3nt: TGTGCCAGCCGTTCAGGGGGGGAGCAGTACTTC

abundance: -
v_gene: TRBV6-1
d_gene: -
j_gene: TRBJ2-2
CDR3aa: CASRPYTGELFF
CDR3nt: TGTGCCTCCAGACCTTACACCGGGGAGCTGTTTTTT

abundance: many
v_gene: TRBV6-5
d_gene: TRBD2
j_gene: TRBJ2-7
CDR3aa: CASSYSWEGPYEQYF
CDR3nt: TGTGCCAGCAGTTACTCGTGGGAGGGCCCCTACGAGCAGTACTTC

abundance: many
v_gene: TRBV7-8
d_gene: TRBD1
j_gene: TRBJ2-7
CDR3aa: CASSFGTGSGEQYF
CDR3nt: TGTGCCAGCAGCTTCGGGACAGGGTCTGGCGAGCAGTACTTC

abundance: many
v_gene: TRBV4-1
d_gene: -
j_gene: TRBJ1-5
CDR3aa: CASSQGAGQPQHF
CDR3nt: TGCGCCAGCAGCCAAGGAGCGGGTCAGCCCCAGCATTTT

abundance: many
v_gene: TRBV28
d_gene: TRBD1
j_gene: TRBJ2-7
CDR3aa: CASSLWGQGYEQYF
CDR3nt: TGTGCCAGCAGTTTATGGGGACAGGGCTACGAGCAGTACTTC

abundance: many
v_gene: TRBV7-6
d_gene: TRBD2
j_gene: TRBJ2-3
CDR3aa: CASSQRASGGETDTQYF
CDR3nt: TGTGCCAGCAGCCAGAGAGCTAGCGGGGGGGAGACAGATACGCAGTATTTT

abundance: -
v_gene: TRBV27
d_gene: -
j_gene: TRBJ2-3
CDR3aa: CASSLQRFADTQYF
CDR3nt: TGTGCCAGCAGTTTACAGAGGTTTGCAGATACGCAGTATTTT

abundance: -
v_gene: TRBV9
d_gene: TRBD2
j_gene: TRBJ2-1
CDR3aa: CASSVASGAPYNEQFF
CDR3nt: TGTGCCAGCAGCGTAGCTAGCGGGGCTCCTTACAATGAGCAGTTCTTC

abundance: -
v_gene: TRBV27
d_gene: TRBD1
j_gene: TRBJ2-7
CDR3aa: CASSLQGAVYEQYF
CDR3nt: TGTGCCAGCAGCTTACAGGGGGCGGTTTACGAGCAGTACTTC

abundance: many
v_gene: TRBV27
d_gene: -
j_gene: TRBJ2-2
CDR3aa: CASSSRDGNTGELFF
CDR3nt: TGTGCCAGCAGTTCCCGGGACGGTAACACCGGGGAGCTGTTTTTT

abundance: few
v_gene: TRBV14
d_gene: TRBD2
j_gene: TRBJ2-7
CDR3aa: CASSHIPGRTSYEQYF
CDR3nt: TGTGCCAGCAGCCATATCCCCGGGAGGACCTCCTACGAGCAGTACTTC

abundance: -
v_gene: TRBV2
d_gene: TRBD1
j_gene: TRBJ2-7
CDR3aa: CASRAGTGISYEQYF
CDR3nt: TGTGCCAGCAGGGCCGGGACAGGGATCTCCTACGAGCAGTACTTC

abundance: -
v_gene: TRBV20-1
d_gene: -
j_gene: TRBJ1-1
CDR3aa: CSAQDSTAEAFF
CDR3nt: TGCAGTGCTCAGGACAGTACGGCTGAAGCTTTCTTT

abundance: many
v_gene: TRBV6-1
d_gene: -
j_gene: TRBJ2-7
CDR3aa: CASSPQQSSTYEQYF
CDR3nt: TGTGCCAGCAGTCCTCAACAGTCTTCTACCTACGAGCAGTACTTC

abundance: many
v_gene: TRBV7-9
d_gene: TRBD1
j_gene: TRBJ2-1
CDR3aa: CASSPTQGGRQVYNEQFF
CDR3nt: TGTGCCAGCAGCCCCACCCAAGGGGGCAGACAGGTCTACAATGAGCAGTTCTTC